The 8 T cell receptor beta chains presented below share a single source sample, sequenced in a study of cytomegalovirus exposure and HLA in healthy donors. PCR employed 60 Vbeta and 13 Jbeta primers. The data were produced by immunoSEQ multiplex PCR, yet TCRdb's version contains in-frame clones alone and is incomplete. The data show 150,000 to 200,000 clones, about four fifths seen once. Source material: PBMCs. Source of these receptors: a woman younger than 45 in good health and CMV-seropositive.

This clone was picked up one time. This chain uses TRBV6-1 with TRBJ2-7; perhaps TRBD1 as D (7 bases). V gave up 6 bases and J gave up 0 bases, with 15 bases separating them. CDR3 length: 15 residues. Germline CDR1 is MNHNS and CDR2 is SASEGT. CDR3 amino acids: CASRATGDSSYEQYF. CDR3 bases: TGTGCCAGCAGAGCCACAGGGGACTCCTCCTACGAGCAGTACTTC.

The chain joins TRBV11-3 to TRBJ2-7; D possibly corresponds to TRBD2 (5 bases). This CDR3 is 15 amino acids long. CDR1 SGHNT and CDR2 YENEEA come from the germline V gene. V lost 3 bases to trimming and J lost 2 bases, with 14 bases between them. The chain's CDR3 is CASSFAAGGPYEQYF. The CDR3, as DNA: TGTGCCAGCAGCTTCGCCGCGGGTGGACCCTACGAGCAGTACTTC.

The chain is built from TRBV5-4 and TRBJ2-3, with 12 bases identical to TRBD2. CDR1 is SGHNT, CDR2 YYREEE, per germline (reference sequence). V shed 0 bases and J 6 bases; nucleotides not matched to a gene: 14. CDR3 size: 19 residues. The chain's CDR3 is CASSLAGRLAGGLSDTQYF. Here the CDR3 DNA reads TGTGCCAGCAGCTTGGCTGGTCGGCTAGCGGGGGGGCTGAGCGATACGCAGTATTTT.

This rearrangement joins TRBV27 to TRBJ1-1; 8 positions agree with TRBD1. Unmatched junction bases numbered 7, after V lost 6 bases and J lost 4 bases. The CDR3 consists of 14 residues. Germline CDR1 is MNHEY and CDR2 is SMNVEV (reference sequence). CDR3 loop: CASRVQGATTEAFF. The CDR3, as DNA: TGTGCCAGCAGAGTCCAGGGGGCAACCACTGAAGCTTTCTTT.

The chain is built from TRBV7-2 and TRBJ1-3, with 7 bases fitting TRBD1. The germline V gene encodes CDR1 SGHTA and CDR2 FQGNSA. V trimming: 5 bases; J trimming: 7 bases; junction bases outside the gene matches: 8. The CDR3 covers 14 residues. The CDR3 loop reads CASSRDSQRNTIYF. DNA for the CDR3: TGTGCCAGCAGCCGGGACAGTCAGAGGAACACCATATATTTT. Using reference TRBV7-2 and TRBJ1-3 for the parts outside the CDR3, the full variable domain is GAGVSQSPSNKVTEKGKDVELRCDPISGHTALYWYRQSLGQGLEFLIYFQGNSAPDKSGLPSDRFSAERTGGSVSTLTIQRTQQEDSAVYLCASSRDSQRNTIYFGEGSWLTVV.

This clone was seen only a few times. This sequence joins TRBV7-2 and TRBJ1-5, with D unresolved. Trimming took 1 base from V and 5 from J, leaving 15 bases between them. The germline gives CDR1 SGHTA, CDR2 FQGNSA. The CDR3 has 16 amino acids. Here the CDR3 DNA reads TGTGCCAGCAGCTTAGTGCCGAGGGTCGCGGATCAGCCCCAGCATTTT. Protein: CASSLVPRVADQPQHF. The whole variable domain, remainder taken from reference TRBV7-2 and TRBJ1-5, is GAGVSQSPSNKVTEKGKDVELRCDPISGHTALYWYRQSLGQGLEFLIYFQGNSAPDKSGLPSDRFSAERTGGSVSTLTIQRTQQEDSAVYLCASSLVPRVADQPQHFGDGTRLSIL.

The chain joins TRBV5-1 to TRBJ2-7; 9 bases are shared with TRBD1. There are 16 residues in the CDR3. The germline gives CDR1 SGHRS, CDR2 YFSETQ. V lost 3 bases, J lost 6 bases, and 13 bases stayed unmatched. The CDR3 DNA sequence: TGCGCCAGCAGCTCCACAGGGGGCCATGCGTCAGGCGAGCAGTACTTC. Amino acid sequence: CASSSTGGHASGEQYF.

CDR3 residues: CASSTAGTTYNEQFF. The CDR3, as DNA: TGTGCCAGCAGTACCGCCGGGACTACCTACAATGAGCAGTTCTTC. The genes are TRBV6-5 and TRBJ2-1; TRBD2 matches 7 bases. The CDR3 contains 15 residues. The germline CDR1 and CDR2 sequences are MNHEY and SVGAGI. The V and J ends lost 5 bases and 2 bases, in that order; junction bases with no gene match: 6.